Presented here are 32 T cell receptor beta chains from one specimen sequenced in a study of memory CD4+ T cells and cytomegalovirus serostatus. TCRdb's table, derived via immunoSEQ multiplex PCR, lists solely in-frame clones and lacks some. The table lists more than 35,000 clones, around 79% of them singletons, with less than 6% in the top ten. The sort gate was single viable CD3+CD4+CD8-CD45RO+ cells for memory CD4+ T cells. The sequenced material came from memory CD4+ T cells from blood. The receptors here all came from an adult in good health and CMV-seropositive.

This rearrangement joins TRBV11-1 to TRBJ1-1; D might be TRBD1 (6 bases). Trimming shortened V by 4 bases and J by 3 bases, and 15 bases separated the two germline ends. CDR1 is SGHAT and CDR2 is FQDESV in the germline V gene (reference sequence). The CDR3 length is 15 residues. The CDR3 coding sequence is TGTGCCAGCAGCTCAAACAGGGTTTATGACACTGAAGCTTTCTTT. The encoded protein is CASSSNRVYDTEAFF.

The chain carries TRBV4-3 and TRBJ2-1; 8 bases map to TRBD2. This CDR3 spans 17 amino acids. The germline V gene encodes CDR1 LGHNA and CDR2 YSLEER. V was pared by 4 bases and J by 0 bases, with 8 bases of the junction left unmatched. The CDR3: CASSRALAESSYNEQFF. The CDR3 nucleotides are TGCGCCAGCAGCCGGGCACTAGCGGAGAGCTCCTACAATGAGCAGTTCTTC.

Only one count was recorded for this clone. The junction differs from germline at one of its ends, possibly a read error. The genes are TRBV6-1 and TRBJ1-6; D might be TRBD1 (5 bases). CDR1 and CDR2 from the germline V gene are MNHNS and SASEGT. CDR3 length: 16 residues. The CDR3 region has the DNA TGTGCCAGCAGGGAAGCCCTTTACGGGGGAACTTCACCCCTCCACTTT. This gives the protein CASREALYGGTSPLHF.

V gene TRBV5-1 combines with J gene TRBJ2-1; 10 nucleotides align to TRBD2. V trimming: 0 bases; J trimming: 6 bases; junction bases outside the gene matches: 3. The CDR3 extends over 15 amino acids. Germline CDR1 and CDR2: SGHRS and YFSETQ. The DNA of the CDR3 is TGCGCCAGCAGCTTGGATACTAGCGGGGTCAATGAGCAGTTCTTC. Residues: CASSLDTSGVNEQFF. The full variable domain, in which reference TRBV5-1 and TRBJ2-1 provide the parts outside the CDR3, is KAGVTQTPRYLIKTRGQQVTLSCSPISGHRSVSWYQQTPGQGLQFLFEYFSETQRNKGNFPGRFSGRQFSNSRSEMNVSTLELGDSALYLCASSLDTSGVNEQFFGPGTRLTVL.

This chain connects TRBV4-1 to TRBJ2-7; the match to TRBD1 covers 10 bases. The CDR3 is 17 residues long. J was trimmed by 5 bases and V by 6 bases; bases with no gene match: 16. Germline V lookup: CDR1 MGHRA, CDR2 YSYEKL. DNA for the CDR3: TGCGCCAGCAGTCAAAAACCTGCGGGACAGGGGATTGACGAGCAGTACTTC. Translation: CASSQKPAGQGIDEQYF.

Only one count was recorded for this clone. The rearrangement uses TRBV7-2 and TRBJ1-2; 11 bases are a match to TRBD1. Germline values: CDR1 SGHTA, CDR2 FQGNSA. V was clipped by 5 bases and J by 8 bases; unmatched bases: 10. The CDR3 totals 15 residues. CDR3 bases: TGTGCCAGCAGCCTCAATACGGGACAGGGGGAGGGCTACACCTTC. Its translation is CASSLNTGQGEGYTF.

This clone turned up a few times. The chain has TRBV7-2 and TRBJ1-6, with no clear D. Trimming stripped 2 bases from V and 8 bases from J, with 16 bases between. The germline V gene has CDR1 SGHTA and CDR2 FQGNSA. The CDR3 totals 16 residues. The CDR3 region is CASSLIVSPRHSPLHF. CDR3 in DNA: TGTGCCAGCAGCTTAATTGTCTCCCCTAGGCATTCACCCCTCCACTTT.

This rearrangement joins TRBV6-1 to TRBJ2-7; TRBD1 matches 7 bases. The CDR3 totals 14 residues. The germline CDR1 and CDR2 sequences are MNHNS and SASEGT. V lost 4 bases and J lost 2; bases outside the gene matches: 5. The CDR3 region has the DNA TGTGCCAGCAGTGTCCGGGACAGAACCTACGAGCAGTACTTC. Translation gives CASSVRDRTYEQYF.

This chain joins TRBV7-8 and TRBJ2-1; TRBD1 might be the D (6 bases). The germline V and J ends were trimmed by 5 bases and 1 base, with 15 bases remaining between them. The CDR3 has 16 residues. The V gene's germline CDR1 is SGHVS and CDR2 FQNEAQ. The chain's CDR3 is CASSRSADSSYNEQFF. The CDR3 DNA sequence: TGTGCCAGCAGCCGCTCGGCGGACAGTTCCTACAATGAGCAGTTCTTC.

The chain uses TRBV5-5 and TRBJ1-1; no reliable D call. Germline V lookup: CDR1 SGHKS, CDR2 YYEKEE (reference sequence). CDR3 size: 13 residues. Trimming took off 4 bases at V and 7 bases at J, with 14 bases between the two ends. CDR3 loop: CASSQDEGVEAFF. CDR3 sequence (DNA): TGTGCCAGCAGCCAAGATGAGGGTGTTGAAGCTTTCTTT. Combining the CDR3 with reference TRBV5-5 and TRBJ1-1 gives the whole variable domain DAGVTQSPTHLIKTRGQQVTLRCSPISGHKSVSWYQQVLGQGPQFIFQYYEKEERGRGNFPDRFSARQFPNYSSELNVNALLLGDSALYLCASSQDEGVEAFFGQGTRLTVV.

The chain combines TRBV5-4 with TRBJ1-1, with 9 bases lining up with TRBD1. V was pared by 0 bases and J by 4 bases, with 4 bases of the junction left unmatched. This CDR3 contains 15 residues. CDR1 and CDR2 (germline): SGHNT, YYREEE (reference sequence). CDR3 sequence (DNA): TGTGCCAGCAGCTTGGAACAGGGGGCGCTCACTGAAGCTTTCTTT. It codes for CASSLEQGALTEAFF.

The V gene is TRBV25-1, the J gene TRBJ1-6; D is possibly TRBD1 (5 bases). V dropped 6 bases and J dropped 9 bases, with 15 bases sitting between them. This CDR3 region has 14 residues. Germline CDR1 is MGHDK and CDR2 is SYGVNS. DNA for the CDR3: TGTGCCAGCAGGGAACCCAGGGAAAGTTCACCCCTCCACTTT. Residues: CASREPRESSPLHF.

The chain links TRBV7-9 to TRBJ2-1; 13 bases map to TRBD2. Losses at the gene ends were 4 bases for V and 6 bases for J; bases not matched to a gene: 12. The V gene's germline CDR1 is SEHNR and CDR2 FQNEAQ (reference sequence). The CDR3 is 18 amino acids. The CDR3 nucleotides read TGTGCCAGCAGCTCCTATTGGACTAGCGGGGGTTTTGGCAATGAGCAGTTCTTC. Translation gives CASSSYWTSGGFGNEQFF.

In this sample, this clone turned up a few times. The chain carries TRBV5-1 and TRBJ1-2; D remains unclear. Trimming stripped 4 bases from V and 2 bases from J, with 6 bases between. The CDR3 runs 12 residues. The V gene's germline CDR1 is SGHRS and CDR2 YFSETQ. The CDR3 coding sequence is TGCGCCAGCAGCCTTCGGAACTATGGCTACACCTTC. It codes for CASSLRNYGYTF.

The chain joins TRBV7-8 to TRBJ2-7, with 11 nucleotides matching TRBD2. CDR1 SGHVS and CDR2 FQNEAQ come from the germline V gene. CDR3 length equals 16 residues. The V and J ends lost 4 bases and 3 bases, in that order; junction bases with no gene match: 8. Here the CDR3 reads CASSSTSGRGIYEQYF. The CDR3 DNA follows: TGTGCCAGCAGCTCAACTAGCGGGAGAGGGATCTACGAGCAGTACTTC.

This clone was found a few times. The gene calls are TRBV10-3 and TRBJ1-5, with TRBD1 identical over 7 bases. The J segment lost 4 bases and the V segment lost 0 bases, leaving 6 bases of the junction unmatched. CDR3 size: 16 residues. The germline V gene has CDR1 ENHRY and CDR2 SYGVKD. The CDR3 bases are TGTGCCATCAGTGAGTCGAAAGGGGGCACAAATCAGCCCCAGCATTTT. Translation: CAISESKGGTNQPQHF.

J is TRBJ1-3 and V is TRBV7-3; D is unclear. The length of the CDR3 is 12 residues. V was trimmed by 8 bases and J by 5 bases, leaving 10 bases between them. CDR1 and CDR2 (germline): SGHTA, FQGTGA. The CDR3 coding sequence is TGTGCCAGCCATGGAGGTCGAAACACCATATATTTT. It codes for CASHGGRNTIYF.

This chain connects TRBV5-1 to TRBJ1-3; D might be TRBD1 (5 bases). Germline-derived CDR1 and CDR2 are SGHRS and YFSETQ. The CDR3 runs to 16 residues. Trimming removed 6 bases from V and 0 bases from J, with 16 bases in between. CDR3 sequence reads: CASTTGSVGSGNTIYF. The CDR3 coding sequence is TGCGCCAGCACCACAGGAAGTGTGGGCTCTGGAAACACCATATATTTT.

The rearrangement joins TRBV7-2 to TRBJ2-5, with TRBD2 identical over 13 bases. There are 16 residues in the CDR3. The junction had 8 bases not matched to a gene; V was cut back by 5 bases and J by 5 bases. Germline lookup yields CDR1 SGHTA and CDR2 FQGNSA. CDR3 amino acids: CASSLGTSGIGETQYF. CDR3 DNA: TGTGCCAGCAGCCTGGGGACTAGCGGGATCGGGGAGACCCAGTACTTC.

This chain's CDR3 is CASSRASGDPTSTDTQYF. CDR3 in DNA: TGTGCCAGCAGTAGAGCTAGCGGCGACCCGACTAGCACAGATACGCAGTATTTT. This chain links TRBV2 with TRBJ2-3; 7 bases are a match to TRBD2. This CDR3 spans 18 amino acids. The V gene end was trimmed by 5 bases and the J gene end by 0 bases; junction bases not matched to a gene: 14. In germline, CDR1 is SNHLY, CDR2 FYNNEI.

This clone has more than one count but fewer than ten. The chain combines TRBV2 with TRBJ2-3, with no clear D. This CDR3 region has 14 residues. Per germline, CDR1 SNHLY and CDR2 FYNNEI. V was pared by 2 bases and J by 5 bases, with 11 bases between. The CDR3 here is CASSESRMGDTQYF. As DNA, the CDR3 is TGTGCCAGCAGTGAAAGCCGGATGGGAGATACGCAGTATTTT.

In this sample, this clone turned up a few times. The chain carries TRBV7-2 and TRBJ1-3; D gene ambiguous. Germline CDR1 reads SGHTA; CDR2 reads FQGNSA. V was shortened by 4 bases and J by 6 bases, with 7 bases between the two germline ends. The CDR3 has 12 residues. Here the CDR3 DNA reads TGTGCCAGCAGCTACGACGCAAACACCATATATTTT. Residues: CASSYDANTIYF.

This chain connects TRBV6-1 to TRBJ1-2; D is perhaps TRBD1 (5 bases). V lost 2 bases to trimming and J lost 2 bases, with 15 bases between them. This CDR3 contains 16 residues. Germline V CDR1 and CDR2: MNHNS, SASEGT. The chain's CDR3 is CASSESGWQGNYGYTF. In DNA, the CDR3 is TGTGCCAGCAGTGAAAGTGGCTGGCAGGGAAACTATGGCTACACCTTC.

The genes are TRBV5-5 and TRBJ1-4, with D possibly being TRBD1 (5 bases). V was shortened by 0 bases and J by 13 bases, with 13 bases between the two germline ends. The CDR3 is 13 amino acids. Germline CDR1 and CDR2: SGHKS and YYEKEE (reference sequence). The CDR3 DNA follows: TGTGCCAGCAGCTTGGCCAGGGATGGGAGACTGTTTTTT. As protein: CASSLARDGRLFF.

This rearrangement joins TRBV6-5 to TRBJ1-6; perhaps TRBD1 as D (6 bases). Germline-derived CDR1 and CDR2 are MNHEY and SVGAGI. Trimming removed 6 bases at V and 9 bases at J, with 15 bases between. The CDR3 is made up of 14 amino acids. Written as DNA, the CDR3 is TGTGCCAGCAGAAAATCGGGAGGGGGTTCACCCCTCCACTTT. Its translation is CASRKSGGGSPLHF.

V usage is TRBV7-8 and J usage is TRBJ2-7; D is uncertain. Looked up from germline, CDR1 is SGHVS and CDR2 is FQNEAQ. This CDR3 contains 15 residues. The V and J ends lost 1 base and 1 base respectively, with 11 bases between them. CDR3 nucleotide sequence: TGTGCCAGCAGCTTAGATGTCAGCCATTCCTACGAGCAGTACTTC. Amino acids: CASSLDVSHSYEQYF.

The V gene is TRBV28, the J gene TRBJ2-7, with a weak D call TRBD2 (6 bases). The V gene lost 4 bases and the J gene lost 0 bases, with 13 bases spanning the gap. The CDR3 sequence is 15 residues long. Per germline, CDR1 MDHEN and CDR2 SYDVKM. This CDR3 is CASSSTLAFSYEQYF. In DNA, the CDR3 is TGTGCCAGCAGTTCAACTCTAGCGTTCTCCTACGAGCAGTACTTC.

CDR3 bases: TGTGCCAGCAGACCGGGGGGAACCGGGGAGCTGTTTTTT. Amino acids: CASRPGGTGELFF. This sequence joins TRBV6-5 and TRBJ2-2; 7 nucleotides agree with TRBD2. CDR1 is MNHEY, CDR2 SVGAGI, per germline. The CDR3 spans 13 residues. V lost 6 bases and J lost 5; bases outside the gene matches: 3.

This clone is medium-sized. The rearrangement uses TRBV5-8 and TRBJ1-1; D unresolved. Germline CDR1 and CDR2: SGHTS and YDEGEE. The CDR3 totals 13 residues. V gave up 2 bases and J gave up 4 bases, with 9 bases separating them. The CDR3 here is CASSFVSGTEAFF. The CDR3, as DNA: TGTGCCAGCAGCTTCGTAAGTGGCACTGAAGCTTTCTTT.

The chain uses TRBV28 and TRBJ1-1; no definite D call. V lost 4 bases to trimming and J lost 5 bases, with 17 bases between them. The CDR3 has 15 amino acids. Per germline, CDR1 MDHEN and CDR2 SYDVKM. In DNA, the CDR3 is TGTGCCAGCAGTTCACCCTTTGTAGCAGCTACTGAAGCTTTCTTT. Translation gives CASSSPFVAATEAFF.

The J gene is TRBJ1-5, the V gene TRBV11-2; D ambiguous. V gave up 2 bases and J gave up 0 bases, with 8 bases separating them. CDR3 size: 15 residues. Germline V CDR1 and CDR2: SGHAT, FQNNGV. CDR3 DNA: TGTGCCAGCAGCTTAACGGGAAATAGCAATCAGCCCCAGCATTTT. Translation gives CASSLTGNSNQPQHF.

The V call is TRBV7-2, the J call TRBJ2-7; D is unclear. The CDR3 has 12 amino acids. The V end was cut by 5 bases, the J end by 3 bases, with 8 bases between. Germline CDR1 SGHTA, CDR2 FQGNSA. The DNA of the CDR3 is TGTGCCAGCAGCCCCCCGGACTACGAGCAGTACTTC. Encoded protein: CASSPPDYEQYF.